A single sample is the source of the 9 T cell receptor beta chains below, sequenced in a study of T-cell memory formation after mild COVID-19. One entry per CDR3 protein results from TCRdb running MiXCR on the 5' RACE reads. The sample shows 120,000 or so distinct CDR3 sequences, approximately 6.3% of them seen only once. The sample comprised PBMCs or a T cell subset sorted from them (not recorded which). The receptors here all came from an adult woman who had mild COVID-19 (a few samples of this study predate the infection). Cell type and time point are not known.

This clonotype came up a few times. The DNA of the CDR3 is TGCAGCGTTGAGGGGGCTGTGGGGCCAGATACGCAGTATTTT. Protein: CSVEGAVGPDTQYF. The rearrangement links TRBV29-1 to TRBJ2-3, with a possible D match to TRBD1 (6 bases). The germline V gene has CDR1 SQVTM and CDR2 ANQGSEA. Deletions cut 3 bases from V and 4 bases from J, with 14 bases between. This CDR3 spans 14 amino acids.

This clonotype occurred many times. The chain is built from TRBV6-2 or TRBV6-3 and TRBJ2-7; no reliable D call. Germline V gene sequence: CDR1 MNHEY, CDR2 SVGEGT. This CDR3 spans 15 amino acids. V lost 8 bases to trimming and J lost 2 bases, with 19 bases between them. CDR3 nucleotides: TGTGCCAGCCAGTCCGGTGGCAGGAGCACCTACGAGCAGTACTTC. Translation gives CASQSGGRSTYEQYF.

The chain uses TRBV7-2 and TRBJ1-2; perhaps TRBD1 as D (5 bases). V lost 1 base and J lost 5, with 11 bases in between. The germline V gene has CDR1 SGHTA and CDR2 FQGNSA. The CDR3 totals 14 residues. The CDR3 here is CASSLGSQGYGYTF. As DNA, the CDR3 is TGTGCCAGCAGCTTAGGTAGCCAGGGATATGGCTACACCTTC.

The table lists this clonotype with many counts. The J gene is TRBJ1-2, the V gene TRBV5-1; no definite D call. CDR3 length equals 16 residues. Germline V gene data show CDR1 as SGHRS and CDR2 as YFSETQ. The V and J ends lost 8 bases and 5 bases respectively, with 25 bases between them. The CDR3 bases are TGCGCCAGTCAAGAAACCCCCCAGGTCGTGAGTTATGGCTACACCTTC. Translation gives CASQETPQVVSYGYTF.

J is TRBJ2-3 and V is TRBV12-3 or TRBV12-4; D may be TRBD2 (7 bases). This CDR3 has 17 residues. V was shortened by 5 bases and J by 1 base, with 19 bases between the two germline ends. The CDR3 is CASSISNSGGRTDTQYF. The CDR3 nucleotides read TGTGCCAGCAGTATATCAAACTCCGGGGGGCGCACAGATACGCAGTATTTT.

The chain joins TRBV19 to TRBJ2-1; 10 nucleotides match TRBD2. Trimming cost V 3 bases and J 5 bases; bases outside gene matches: 4. Germline V lookup: CDR1 LNHDA, CDR2 SQIVND (reference sequence). The CDR3 is 15 residues long. CDR3 region: CASSISGGPDNEQFF. The CDR3, as DNA: TGTGCCAGTAGTATTAGCGGGGGGCCCGACAATGAGCAGTTCTTC.

This clonotype was seen at least ten times. V gene TRBV5-1 combines with J gene TRBJ1-2; D gene ambiguous. The germline CDR1 and CDR2 sequences are SGHRS and YFSETQ. Trimming shortened V by 0 bases and J by 4 bases, and 10 bases separated the two germline ends. The CDR3 is 14 residues long. Written as DNA, the CDR3 is TGCGCCAGCAGCTTGGGGGGAGCGGCCTATGGCTACACCTTC. Its protein product is CASSLGGAAYGYTF.

This clonotype came up a few times. CDR3 coding DNA: TGCAGTGCTAGCGCGGCTCCGAATGGGAATCAGCCCCAGCATTTT. It specifies CSASAAPNGNQPQHF. V is TRBV20-1 and J is TRBJ1-5, with unresolved D. CDR1 and CDR2 from the germline V gene are DFQATT and SNEGSKA (reference sequence). V dropped 3 bases and J dropped 4 bases, with 16 bases sitting between them. This CDR3 is built from 15 residues.

This clonotype was recorded at least ten times. The chain is built from TRBV6-2 or TRBV6-3 and TRBJ2-1; 9 bases fit TRBD1. The CDR3 is made up of 15 amino acids. The germline gives CDR1 MNHEY, CDR2 SVGEGT. J was trimmed by 5 bases and V by 4 bases; bases with no gene match: 6. The CDR3 loop reads CASSFSGTGNNEQFF. CDR3 bases: TGTGCCAGCAGTTTCTCCGGGACAGGGAACAATGAGCAGTTCTTC.